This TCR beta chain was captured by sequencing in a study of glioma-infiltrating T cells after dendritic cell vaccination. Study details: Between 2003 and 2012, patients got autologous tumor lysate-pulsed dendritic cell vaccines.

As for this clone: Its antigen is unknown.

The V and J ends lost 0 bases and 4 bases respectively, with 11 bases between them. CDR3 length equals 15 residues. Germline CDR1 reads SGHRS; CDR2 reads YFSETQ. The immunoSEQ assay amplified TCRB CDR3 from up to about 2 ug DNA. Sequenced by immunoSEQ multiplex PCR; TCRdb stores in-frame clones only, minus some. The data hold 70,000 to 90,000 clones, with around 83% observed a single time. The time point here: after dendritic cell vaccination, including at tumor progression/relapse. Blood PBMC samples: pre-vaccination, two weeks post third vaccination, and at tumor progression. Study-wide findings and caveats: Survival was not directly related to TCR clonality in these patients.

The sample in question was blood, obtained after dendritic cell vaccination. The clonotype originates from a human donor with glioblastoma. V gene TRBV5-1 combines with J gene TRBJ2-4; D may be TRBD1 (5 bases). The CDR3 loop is CASSLGAGLKNIQYF. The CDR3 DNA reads TGCGCCAGCAGCTTGGGAGCAGGGCTAAAAAACATTCAGTACTTC. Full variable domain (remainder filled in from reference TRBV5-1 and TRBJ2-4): KAGVTQTPRYLIKTRGQQVTLSCSPISGHRSVSWYQQTPGQGLQFLFEYFSETQRNKGNFPGRFSGRQFSNSRSEMNVSTLELGDSALYLCASSLGAGLKNIQYFGAGTRLSVL.